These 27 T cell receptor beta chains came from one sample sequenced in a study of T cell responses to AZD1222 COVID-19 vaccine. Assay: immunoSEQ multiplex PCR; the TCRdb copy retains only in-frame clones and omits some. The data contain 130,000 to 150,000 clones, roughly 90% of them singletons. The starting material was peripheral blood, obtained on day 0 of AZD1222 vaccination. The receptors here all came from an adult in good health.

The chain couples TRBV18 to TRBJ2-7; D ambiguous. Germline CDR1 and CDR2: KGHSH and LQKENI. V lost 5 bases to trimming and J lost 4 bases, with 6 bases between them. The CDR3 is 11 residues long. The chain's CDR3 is CASSEAYEQYF. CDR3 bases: TGTGCCAGCTCAGAAGCGTACGAGCAGTACTTC.

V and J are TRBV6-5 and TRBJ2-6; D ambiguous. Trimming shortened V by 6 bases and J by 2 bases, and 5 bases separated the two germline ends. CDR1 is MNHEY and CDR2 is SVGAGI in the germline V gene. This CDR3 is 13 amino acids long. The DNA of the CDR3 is TGTGCCAGCAGGGGGACTGGGGCCAACGTCCTGACTTTC. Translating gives CASRGTGANVLTF.

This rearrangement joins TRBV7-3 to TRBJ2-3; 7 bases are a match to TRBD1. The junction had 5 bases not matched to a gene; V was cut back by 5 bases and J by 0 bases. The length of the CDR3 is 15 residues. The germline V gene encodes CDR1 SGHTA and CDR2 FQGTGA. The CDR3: CASSANRGSTDTQYF. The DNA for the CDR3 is TGTGCCAGCAGCGCAAACAGGGGTAGCACAGATACGCAGTATTTT. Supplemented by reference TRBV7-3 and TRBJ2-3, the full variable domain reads GAGVSQTPSNKVTEKGKYVELRCDPISGHTALYWYRQSLGQGPEFLIYFQGTGAADDSGLPNDRFFAVRPEGSVSTLKIQRTERGDSAVYLCASSANRGSTDTQYFGPGTRLTVL.

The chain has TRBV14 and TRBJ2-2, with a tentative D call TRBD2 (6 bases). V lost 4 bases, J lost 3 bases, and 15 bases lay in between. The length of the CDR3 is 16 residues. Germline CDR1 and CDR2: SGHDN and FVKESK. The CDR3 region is CASSPDPLAHTGELFF. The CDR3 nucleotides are TGTGCCAGCAGCCCCGACCCTCTAGCGCACACCGGGGAGCTGTTTTTT.

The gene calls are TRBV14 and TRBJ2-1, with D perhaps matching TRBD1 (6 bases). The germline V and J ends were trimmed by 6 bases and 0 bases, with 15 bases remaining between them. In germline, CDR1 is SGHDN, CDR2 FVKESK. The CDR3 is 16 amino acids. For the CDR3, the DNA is TGTGCCAGCAGTCCAAGGACAGTTAGCTCCTACAATGAGCAGTTCTTC. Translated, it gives CASSPRTVSSYNEQFF. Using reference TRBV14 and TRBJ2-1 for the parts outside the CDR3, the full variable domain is EAGVTQFPSHSVIEKGQTVTLRCDPISGHDNLYWYRRVMGKEIKFLLHFVKESKQDESGMPNNRFLAERTGGTYSTLKVQPAELEDSGVYFCASSPRTVSSYNEQFFGPGTRLTVL.

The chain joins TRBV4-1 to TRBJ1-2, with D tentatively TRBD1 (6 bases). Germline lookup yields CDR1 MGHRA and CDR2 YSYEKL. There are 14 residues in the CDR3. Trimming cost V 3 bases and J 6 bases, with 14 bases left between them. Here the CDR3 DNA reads TGCGCCAGCAGCCATCTACAGGGAAAAGATGGCTACACCTTC. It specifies CASSHLQGKDGYTF.

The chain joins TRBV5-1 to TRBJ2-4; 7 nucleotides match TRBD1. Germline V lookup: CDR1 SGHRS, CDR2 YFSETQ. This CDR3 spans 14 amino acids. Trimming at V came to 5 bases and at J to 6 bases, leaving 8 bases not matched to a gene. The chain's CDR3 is CASRLTGDGNIQYF. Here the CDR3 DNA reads TGCGCCAGCAGGTTAACAGGGGACGGAAACATTCAGTACTTC.

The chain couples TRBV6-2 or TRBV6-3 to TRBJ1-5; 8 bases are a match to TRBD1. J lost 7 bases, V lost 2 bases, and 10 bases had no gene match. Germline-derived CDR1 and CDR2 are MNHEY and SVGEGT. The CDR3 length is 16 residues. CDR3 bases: TGTGCCAGCAGTTACGACGGACAGGGCGGGTTACAGCCCCAGCATTTT. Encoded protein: CASSYDGQGGLQPQHF.

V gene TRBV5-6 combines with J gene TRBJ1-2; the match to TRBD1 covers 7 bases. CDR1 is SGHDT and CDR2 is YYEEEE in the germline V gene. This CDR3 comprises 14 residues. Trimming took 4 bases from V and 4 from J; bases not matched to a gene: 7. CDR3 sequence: CASSALQGSYGYTF. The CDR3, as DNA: TGTGCCAGCAGCGCCCTACAGGGGTCCTATGGCTACACCTTC. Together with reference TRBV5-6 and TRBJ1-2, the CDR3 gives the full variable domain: DAGVTQSPTHLIKTRGQQVTLRCSPKSGHDTVSWYQQALGQGPQFIFQYYEEEERQRGNFPDRFSGHQFPNYSSELNVNALLLGDSALYLCASSALQGSYGYTFGSGTRLTVV.

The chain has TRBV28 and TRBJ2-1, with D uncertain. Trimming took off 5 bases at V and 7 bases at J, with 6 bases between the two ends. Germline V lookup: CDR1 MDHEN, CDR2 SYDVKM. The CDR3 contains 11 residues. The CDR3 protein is CASSLQNEQFF. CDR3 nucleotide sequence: TGTGCCAGCAGTCTTCAGAATGAGCAGTTCTTC.

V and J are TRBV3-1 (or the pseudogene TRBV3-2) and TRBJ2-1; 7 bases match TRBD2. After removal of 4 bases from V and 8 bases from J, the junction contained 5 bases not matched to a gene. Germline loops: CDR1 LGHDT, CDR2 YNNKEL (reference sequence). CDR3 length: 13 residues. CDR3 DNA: TGTGCCAGCAGCCCCCTTGGGGGGGATGAGCAGTTCTTC. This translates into CASSPLGGDEQFF.

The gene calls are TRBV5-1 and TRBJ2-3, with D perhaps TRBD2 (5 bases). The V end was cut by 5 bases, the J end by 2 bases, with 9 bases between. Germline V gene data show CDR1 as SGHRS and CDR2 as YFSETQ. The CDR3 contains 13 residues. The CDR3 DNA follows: TGCGCCAGCAGTGACGGGAACACAGATACGCAGTATTTT. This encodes CASSDGNTDTQYF.

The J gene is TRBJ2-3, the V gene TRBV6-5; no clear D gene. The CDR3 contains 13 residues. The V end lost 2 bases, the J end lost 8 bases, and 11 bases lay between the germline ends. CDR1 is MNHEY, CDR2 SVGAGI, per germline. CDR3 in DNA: TGTGCCAGCAGTTACGCCGGCATTGGTACGCAGTATTTT. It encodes CASSYAGIGTQYF.

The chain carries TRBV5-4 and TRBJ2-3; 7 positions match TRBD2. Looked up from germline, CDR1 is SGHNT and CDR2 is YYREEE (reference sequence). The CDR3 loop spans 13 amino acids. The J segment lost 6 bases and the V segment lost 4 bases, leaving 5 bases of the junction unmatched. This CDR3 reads CASSLTGGDTQYF. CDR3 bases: TGTGCCAGCAGCCTCACCGGGGGGGATACGCAGTATTTT.

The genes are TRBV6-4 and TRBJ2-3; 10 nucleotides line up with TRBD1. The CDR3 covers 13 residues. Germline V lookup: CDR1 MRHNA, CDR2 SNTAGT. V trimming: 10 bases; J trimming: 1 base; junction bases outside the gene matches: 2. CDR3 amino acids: CATGTGGTDTQYF. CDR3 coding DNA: TGTGCCACCGGGACAGGGGGCACAGATACGCAGTATTTT.

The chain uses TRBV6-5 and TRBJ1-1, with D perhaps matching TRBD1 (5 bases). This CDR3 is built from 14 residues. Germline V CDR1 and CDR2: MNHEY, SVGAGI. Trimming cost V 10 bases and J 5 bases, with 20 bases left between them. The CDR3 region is CAITGDFGGTEAFF. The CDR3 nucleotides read TGTGCCATTACTGGGGACTTCGGAGGAACTGAAGCTTTCTTT.

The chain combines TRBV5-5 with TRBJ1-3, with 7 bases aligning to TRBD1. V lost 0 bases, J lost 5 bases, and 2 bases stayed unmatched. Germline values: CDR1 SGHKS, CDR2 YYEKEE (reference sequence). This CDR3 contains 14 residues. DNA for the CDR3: TGTGCCAGCAGCTTGGGGGGACAGCGAAACACCATATATTTT. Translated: CASSLGGQRNTIYF. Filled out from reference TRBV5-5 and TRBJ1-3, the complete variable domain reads DAGVTQSPTHLIKTRGQQVTLRCSPISGHKSVSWYQQVLGQGPQFIFQYYEKEERGRGNFPDRFSARQFPNYSSELNVNALLLGDSALYLCASSLGGQRNTIYFGEGSWLTVV.

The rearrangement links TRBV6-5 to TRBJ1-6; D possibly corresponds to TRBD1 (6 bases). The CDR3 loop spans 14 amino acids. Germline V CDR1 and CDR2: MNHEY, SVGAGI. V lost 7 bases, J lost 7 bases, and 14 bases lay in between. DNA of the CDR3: TGTGCCAGCACCACTCAGGGGTGGAATTCACCCCTCCACTTT. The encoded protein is CASTTQGWNSPLHF.

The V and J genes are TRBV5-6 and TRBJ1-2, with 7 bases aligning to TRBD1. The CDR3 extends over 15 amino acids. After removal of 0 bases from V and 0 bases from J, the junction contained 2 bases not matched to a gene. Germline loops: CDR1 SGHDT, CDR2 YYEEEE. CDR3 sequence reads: CASSLGDRANYGYTF. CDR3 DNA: TGTGCCAGCAGCTTGGGGGACAGAGCTAACTATGGCTACACCTTC.

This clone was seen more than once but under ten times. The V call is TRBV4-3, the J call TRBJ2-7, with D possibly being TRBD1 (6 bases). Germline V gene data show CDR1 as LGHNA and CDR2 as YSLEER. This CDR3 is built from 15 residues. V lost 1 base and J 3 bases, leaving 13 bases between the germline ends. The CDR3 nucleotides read TGCGCCAGCAGCCAAGGGACAGTGGACGTCTACGAGCAGTACTTC. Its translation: CASSQGTVDVYEQYF.

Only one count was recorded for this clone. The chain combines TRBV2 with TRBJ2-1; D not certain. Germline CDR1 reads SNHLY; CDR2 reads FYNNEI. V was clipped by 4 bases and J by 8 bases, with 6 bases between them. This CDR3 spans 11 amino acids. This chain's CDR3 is CASSGGYEQFF. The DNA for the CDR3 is TGTGCCAGCAGTGGGGGATATGAGCAGTTCTTC. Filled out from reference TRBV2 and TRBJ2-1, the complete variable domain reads EPEVTQTPSHQVTQMGQEVILRCVPISNHLYFYWYRQILGQKVEFLVSFYNNEISEKSEIFDDQFSVERPDGSNFTLKIRSTKLEDSAMYFCASSGGYEQFFGPGTRLTVL.

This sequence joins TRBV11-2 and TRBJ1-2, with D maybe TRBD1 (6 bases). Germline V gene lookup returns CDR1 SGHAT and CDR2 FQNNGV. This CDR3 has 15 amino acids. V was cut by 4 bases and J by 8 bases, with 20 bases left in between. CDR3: CASSSPNTGLLGYTF. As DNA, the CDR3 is TGTGCCAGCAGCTCACCTAACACAGGGCTACTAGGCTACACCTTC.

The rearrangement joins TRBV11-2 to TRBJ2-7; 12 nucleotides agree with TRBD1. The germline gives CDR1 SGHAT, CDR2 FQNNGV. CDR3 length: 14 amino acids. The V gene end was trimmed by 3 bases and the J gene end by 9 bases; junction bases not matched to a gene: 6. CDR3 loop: CASSFRDRGLGQYF. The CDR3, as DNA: TGTGCCAGCAGCTTCCGGGACAGGGGGCTTGGGCAGTACTTC. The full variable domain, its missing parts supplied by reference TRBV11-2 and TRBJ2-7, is EAGVAQSPRYKIIEKRQSVAFWCNPISGHATLYWYQQILGQGPKLLIQFQNNGVVDDSQLPKDRFSAERLKGVDSTLKIQPAKLEDSAVYLCASSFRDRGLGQYFGPGTRLTVT.

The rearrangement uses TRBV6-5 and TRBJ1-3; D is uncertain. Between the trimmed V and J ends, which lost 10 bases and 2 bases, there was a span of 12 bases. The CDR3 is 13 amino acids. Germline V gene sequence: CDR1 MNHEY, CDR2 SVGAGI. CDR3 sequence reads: CATSSRPGNTIYF. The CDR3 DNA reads TGTGCCACCTCCAGCCGCCCTGGAAACACCATATATTTT.

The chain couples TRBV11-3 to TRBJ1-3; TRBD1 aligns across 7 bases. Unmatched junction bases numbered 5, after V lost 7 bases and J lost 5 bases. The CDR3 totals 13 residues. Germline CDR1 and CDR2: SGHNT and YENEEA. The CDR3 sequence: CASNRQGRNTIYF. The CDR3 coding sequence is TGTGCCAGCAACCGACAGGGAAGAAACACCATATATTTT.

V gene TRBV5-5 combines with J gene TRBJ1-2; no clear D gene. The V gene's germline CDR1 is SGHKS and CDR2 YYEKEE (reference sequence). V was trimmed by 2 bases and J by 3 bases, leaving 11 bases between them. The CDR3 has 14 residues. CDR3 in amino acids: CASSLPSGDYGYTF. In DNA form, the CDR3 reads TGTGCCAGCAGCTTACCCTCCGGGGACTATGGCTACACCTTC.

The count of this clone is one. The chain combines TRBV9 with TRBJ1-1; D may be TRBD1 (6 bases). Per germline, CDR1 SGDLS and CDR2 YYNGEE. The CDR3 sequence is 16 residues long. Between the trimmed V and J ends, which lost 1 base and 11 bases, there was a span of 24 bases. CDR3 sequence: CASSVSGFAIGGEAFF. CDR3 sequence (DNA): TGTGCCAGCAGCGTATCAGGGTTTGCGATAGGGGGTGAGGCTTTCTTT.